This T cell receptor (beta chain) was sequenced during a study of cytomegalovirus exposure and HLA in healthy donors. Study-level results: TCR beta sequences reportedly predicted most subjects' HLA-A and HLA-B alleles accurately. In a later analysis, an Asian-associated ancestry cluster reportedly showed fewer N-insertions than the roughly 700-donor mean.

Researchers ran the PCR with 60 Vbeta and 13 Jbeta primers. Some clones are missing from TCRdb's copy, which holds only in-frame ones; the method was immunoSEQ multiplex PCR. The profile shows approximately 93,000 clones, 78% of them singletons. Though probably carrying unrecorded immune exposures, donors were nominally healthy at sampling. Comment on this clone: Its antigen is currently unknown.

The CDR3 totals 15 residues. With 6 bases removed from V and 0 bases from J, the gap between germline ends came to 12 bases. Per the germline V gene, CDR1 is MNHEY and CDR2 is SVGAGI. The receptor's source is a woman aged 40 to 50 in good health and CMV-seronegative. The rearrangement joins TRBV6-5 to TRBJ1-5; D not resolved. The specimen was PBMCs. The CDR3 region has the DNA TGTGCCAGCAGGATTAGAGAATATAGCAATCAGCCCCAGCATTTT. It specifies CASRIREYSNQPQHF.